This T cell receptor (beta chain) was observed in a study of long-term antiretroviral therapy in people with HIV. As for the study in general: About a decade before 2015, the earliest samples were taken when ART was typically delayed.

Overall study results and limits: Pre-ART-expanded clones dominated the repertoire at all time points.

With survey level as its setting, the immunoSEQ assay was v3.0. The method was immunoSEQ multiplex PCR; TCRdb's version includes in-frame clones alone and lacks a portion of them. The sample lists more than 20,000 clones, more than 65% occurring once. Comment on this clone: Its antigen is currently unknown.

This CDR3 comprises 15 residues. Germline CDR1 reads GTSNPN; CDR2 reads SVGIG (reference sequence). The J segment lost 5 bases and the V segment lost 3 bases, leaving 9 bases of the junction unmatched. Source: unsorted PBMCs, taken 0.3 years after starting antiretroviral therapy. This receptor was taken from a man aged 50 or older with HIV. The chain uses TRBV30 and TRBJ2-1, with 8 bases that match TRBD2. CDR3 loop: CAWRNLAGLDNEQFF. The DNA for the CDR3 is TGTGCCTGGAGAAACCTAGCGGGCCTAGACAATGAGCAGTTCTTC.